A selection of T cell receptor beta chains follows, all from one sample in a study of blood T cell repertoires in COVID-19. Produced via immunoSEQ multiplex PCR; TCRdb's table is partial and in-frame only. Counted here are hundreds of thousands of clones, 80% to 90% occurring once; the ten biggest clones make up 7.8%. Material: peripheral blood. These receptors all stem from a woman aged 45-60 years who had recovered from COVID-19. The CDR3 runs from the conserved cysteine through the conserved F or W. Each record gives: clone size, J gene, D gene, V gene, CDR3 DNA, CDR3 protein. A D gene is named only where the DNA matches it firmly. Part of the rows lack a size; the others show once, few, many or a class for expanded clones.

clone size: -
J gene: TRBJ2-7
D gene: TRBD1
V gene: TRBV5-1
CDR3 DNA: TGCGCCAGCAGAACAGGGGGTCAAGAGTCCAACGAGCAGTACTTC
CDR3 protein: CASRTGGQESNEQYF

clone size: -
J gene: TRBJ1-1
D gene: -
V gene: TRBV28
CDR3 DNA: TGTGCCAGCAGCCAGGGAGGGATGAACACTGAAGCTTTCTTT
CDR3 protein: CASSQGGMNTEAFF

clone size: -
J gene: TRBJ2-5
D gene: TRBD2
V gene: TRBV7-2
CDR3 DNA: TGTGCCAGCAGCCACCGCCCGCTCGCGGGGGGGCTGGAGACCCAGTACTTC
CDR3 protein: CASSHRPLAGGLETQYF

clone size: -
J gene: TRBJ2-7
D gene: -
V gene: TRBV7-8
CDR3 DNA: TGTGCCAGCAGCTTAGGTAGCAGTCGCTTCTACGAGCAGTACTTC
CDR3 protein: CASSLGSSRFYEQYF

clone size: -
J gene: TRBJ1-4
D gene: -
V gene: TRBV5-1
CDR3 DNA: TGCGCCAGCAGCGGGGGGAATCGGAAGGAAAAACTGTTTTTT
CDR3 protein: CASSGGNRKEKLFF

clone size: -
J gene: TRBJ1-1
D gene: -
V gene: TRBV28
CDR3 DNA: TGTGCCAGCAGTCCTGGGCCCAGGGAGGGTGAAGCTTTCTTT
CDR3 protein: CASSPGPREGEAFF

clone size: -
J gene: TRBJ2-5
D gene: -
V gene: TRBV3-1/TRBV3-2
CDR3 DNA: TGTGCCAGCAGCCGTTTGGCAGCCGGGGGAGAGACCCAGTACTTC
CDR3 protein: CASSRLAAGGETQYF

clone size: -
J gene: TRBJ2-1
D gene: -
V gene: TRBV7-2
CDR3 DNA: TGTGCCAGCAGCTTAGGGACAGAAGACTATGAGCAGTTCTTC
CDR3 protein: CASSLGTEDYEQFF

clone size: -
J gene: TRBJ2-5
D gene: TRBD1
V gene: TRBV6-2/TRBV6-3
CDR3 DNA: TGTGCCAGCAGTTGGATCCCAGGGGACAGACCAATCCAAGAGACCCAGTACTTC
CDR3 protein: CASSWIPGDRPIQETQYF

clone size: -
J gene: TRBJ2-1
D gene: TRBD1
V gene: TRBV2
CDR3 DNA: TGTGCCAGCATCCAAGACAGGGACAATGAGCAGTTCTTC
CDR3 protein: CASIQDRDNEQFF

clone size: -
J gene: TRBJ2-5
D gene: -
V gene: TRBV11-3
CDR3 DNA: TGTGCCAGCAGCGCAACGACAGACCAAGAGACCCAGTACTTC
CDR3 protein: CASSATTDQETQYF

clone size: -
J gene: TRBJ1-4
D gene: -
V gene: TRBV9
CDR3 DNA: TGTGCCAGCAGCGTAGGACTCAACTCTAATGAAAAACTGTTTTTT
CDR3 protein: CASSVGLNSNEKLFF

clone size: few
J gene: TRBJ1-1
D gene: -
V gene: TRBV6-4
CDR3 DNA: TGTGCCAGCAGTGTTAACAGGGCCACTGAAGCTTTCTTT
CDR3 protein: CASSVNRATEAFF

clone size: -
J gene: TRBJ1-4
D gene: -
V gene: TRBV28
CDR3 DNA: TGTGCCAGCAAAACAGGGACCGAGATAAAACTGTTTTTT
CDR3 protein: CASKTGTEIKLFF

clone size: -
J gene: TRBJ1-1
D gene: TRBD1
V gene: TRBV6-2/TRBV6-3
CDR3 DNA: TGTGCCAGCAGTTCCGACCGACAGGGCTCCAACACTGAAGCTTTCTTT
CDR3 protein: CASSSDRQGSNTEAFF

clone size: -
J gene: TRBJ1-6
D gene: TRBD1
V gene: TRBV19
CDR3 DNA: TGTGCCAGTAGTATTTTTGGGACAGGGGTGGATTCACCCCTCCACTTT
CDR3 protein: CASSIFGTGVDSPLHF

clone size: -
J gene: TRBJ1-6
D gene: -
V gene: TRBV6-6
CDR3 DNA: TGTGCCAGCAGTTACTCCGGAGGATCGAATTCACCCCTCCACTTT
CDR3 protein: CASSYSGGSNSPLHF

clone size: -
J gene: TRBJ2-5
D gene: TRBD2
V gene: TRBV2
CDR3 DNA: TGTGCCAGCAGTGAAGCGGGAGGGCCGGAGACCCAGTACTTC
CDR3 protein: CASSEAGGPETQYF

clone size: -
J gene: TRBJ1-6
D gene: TRBD1
V gene: TRBV30
CDR3 DNA: TGTGCCTGGAGTGTCGACAGGGGTTGGGATTCACCCCTCCACTTT
CDR3 protein: CAWSVDRGWDSPLHF

clone size: -
J gene: TRBJ2-5
D gene: TRBD1
V gene: TRBV7-2
CDR3 DNA: TGTGCCAGCAGCTTCACCCTGACAGGGACAGAGACCCAGTACTTC
CDR3 protein: CASSFTLTGTETQYF

clone size: -
J gene: TRBJ2-7
D gene: -
V gene: TRBV21-1
CDR3 DNA: TGTGCCAGCACCCGCGCCCGGGGGGACGAGCAGTACTTC
CDR3 protein: CASTRARGDEQYF

clone size: -
J gene: TRBJ2-7
D gene: TRBD1
V gene: TRBV6-5
CDR3 DNA: TGTGCCAGCAGTCGAGGGGGACAGGGACTCTACGAGCAGTACTTC
CDR3 protein: CASSRGGQGLYEQYF

clone size: -
J gene: TRBJ1-3
D gene: -
V gene: TRBV30
CDR3 DNA: TGTGCCTGGAGTGTACCCGCTTCATTAGCCTCTGGAAACACCATATATTTT
CDR3 protein: CAWSVPASLASGNTIYF

clone size: -
J gene: TRBJ2-1
D gene: TRBD2
V gene: TRBV2
CDR3 DNA: TGTGCCAGCAGAGCAGCTAGCGGGGAAACCTACAATGAGCAGTTCTTC
CDR3 protein: CASRAASGETYNEQFF

clone size: -
J gene: TRBJ2-7
D gene: -
V gene: TRBV12-3/TRBV12-4
CDR3 DNA: TGTGCCAGCAGTTCAGGATTCTACGAGCAGTACTTC
CDR3 protein: CASSSGFYEQYF

clone size: -
J gene: TRBJ2-5
D gene: -
V gene: TRBV9
CDR3 DNA: TGTGCCAGCAGTCCCCGTAGAAGAGGGAAAGAGACCCAGTACTTC
CDR3 protein: CASSPRRRGKETQYF

clone size: once
J gene: TRBJ1-5
D gene: -
V gene: TRBV28
CDR3 DNA: TGTGCCAGCAGTTTAACCTCGGTGAGGGCGCCCAATCAGCCCCAGCATTTT
CDR3 protein: CASSLTSVRAPNQPQHF

clone size: -
J gene: TRBJ2-2
D gene: -
V gene: TRBV7-2
CDR3 DNA: TGTGCCAGCACCGACTTTGGCGGGGTTGGTGGGGAGCTGTTTTTT
CDR3 protein: CASTDFGGVGGELFF

clone size: -
J gene: TRBJ1-5
D gene: -
V gene: TRBV27
CDR3 DNA: TGTGCCAGCAGTCCTACTAGCAATCAGCCCCAGCATTTT
CDR3 protein: CASSPTSNQPQHF

clone size: -
J gene: TRBJ2-1
D gene: TRBD2
V gene: TRBV11-3
CDR3 DNA: TGTGCCAGCAGCCTACGACTAGCGGGGGTCAATGAGCAGTTCTTC
CDR3 protein: CASSLRLAGVNEQFF

clone size: -
J gene: TRBJ2-7
D gene: TRBD1
V gene: TRBV10-3
CDR3 DNA: TGTGCCATCAGAGCCGGGACAGGGCCCTACGAGCAGTACTTC
CDR3 protein: CAIRAGTGPYEQYF

clone size: -
J gene: TRBJ2-7
D gene: TRBD1
V gene: TRBV12-3/TRBV12-4
CDR3 DNA: TGTGCCAGCAGGGACGGGACAGGGGAGCAGTACTTC
CDR3 protein: CASRDGTGEQYF

clone size: -
J gene: TRBJ2-3
D gene: -
V gene: TRBV10-3
CDR3 DNA: TGTGCCATCAGTGCAGGAGCGGGCAACACAGATACGCAGTATTTT
CDR3 protein: CAISAGAGNTDTQYF

clone size: once
J gene: TRBJ2-7
D gene: TRBD2
V gene: TRBV28
CDR3 DNA: TGTGCCAGCAATAACATAGGACTAGCGGGAGGCTACGAGCAGTACTTC
CDR3 protein: CASNNIGLAGGYEQYF

clone size: -
J gene: TRBJ1-3
D gene: -
V gene: TRBV7-2
CDR3 DNA: TGTGCCAGCAGCCCGACAGGCTCTGGAAACACCATATATTTT
CDR3 protein: CASSPTGSGNTIYF

clone size: once
J gene: TRBJ2-5
D gene: TRBD2
V gene: TRBV7-2
CDR3 DNA: TGTGCCAGCAGCTTGGGGACTAGCAGCCAGACCCAGTACTTC
CDR3 protein: CASSLGTSSQTQYF

clone size: -
J gene: TRBJ2-7
D gene: -
V gene: TRBV5-4
CDR3 DNA: TGTGCCAGCAGCTTGGATGGAGATGGTAGGCAGTACTTC
CDR3 protein: CASSLDGDGRQYF

clone size: -
J gene: TRBJ2-7
D gene: -
V gene: TRBV7-9
CDR3 DNA: TGTGCCAGCAGCATGGGTGCGGCAGTCTGGTACGAGCAGTACTTC
CDR3 protein: CASSMGAAVWYEQYF

clone size: -
J gene: TRBJ1-3
D gene: -
V gene: TRBV2
CDR3 DNA: TGTGCCAGTGCTGTAGAAAATGTCTCTGGAAACACCATATATTTT
CDR3 protein: CASAVENVSGNTIYF

clone size: -
J gene: TRBJ1-1
D gene: -
V gene: TRBV4-2
CDR3 DNA: TGTGCCAGCAGCCAAGGGGGCCAGGGGCGGACTGAAGCTTTCTTT
CDR3 protein: CASSQGGQGRTEAFF

clone size: -
J gene: TRBJ1-4
D gene: -
V gene: TRBV30
CDR3 DNA: TGTGCCTGGAGTGTACTCAGGGGAAGTGAAAAACTGTTTTTT
CDR3 protein: CAWSVLRGSEKLFF

clone size: -
J gene: TRBJ2-7
D gene: TRBD1
V gene: TRBV5-6
CDR3 DNA: TGTGCCAGCAGCCCCATAAGGGGGCGCTCCTACGAGCAGTACTTC
CDR3 protein: CASSPIRGRSYEQYF